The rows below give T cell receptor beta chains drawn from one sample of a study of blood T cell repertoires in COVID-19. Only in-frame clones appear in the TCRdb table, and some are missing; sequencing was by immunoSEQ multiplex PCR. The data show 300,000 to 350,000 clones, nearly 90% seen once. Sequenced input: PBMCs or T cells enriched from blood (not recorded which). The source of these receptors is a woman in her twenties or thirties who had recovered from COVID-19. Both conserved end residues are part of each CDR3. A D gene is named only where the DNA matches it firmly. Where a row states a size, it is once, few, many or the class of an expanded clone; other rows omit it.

CDR3aa: CASSDRPAAYEQYF
CDR3nt: TGTGCCAGTAGTGACAGACCCGCGGCCTACGAGCAGTACTTC
v_gene: TRBV19
d_gene: NA
j_gene: TRBJ2-7
abundance: NA

CDR3aa: CASSEPVGASSSGNTIYF
CDR3nt: TGTGCCAGCAGCGAACCTGTGGGGGCCTCGAGCTCTGGAAACACCATATATTTT
v_gene: TRBV9
d_gene: NA
j_gene: TRBJ1-3
abundance: NA

CDR3aa: CASSLSQGPNEKLFF
CDR3nt: TGTGCCAGCAGCTTATCACAGGGTCCTAATGAAAAACTGTTTTTT
v_gene: TRBV7-9
d_gene: NA
j_gene: TRBJ1-4
abundance: NA

CDR3aa: CAWSAGQGGQETQYF
CDR3nt: TGTGCCTGGAGTGCCGGACAGGGTGGGCAAGAGACCCAGTACTTC
v_gene: TRBV30
d_gene: TRBD1
j_gene: TRBJ2-5
abundance: NA

CDR3aa: CASSYALAGASYEQYF
CDR3nt: TGTGCCAGCAGTTACGCCCTAGCGGGAGCATCCTACGAGCAGTACTTC
v_gene: TRBV6-2/TRBV6-3
d_gene: TRBD2
j_gene: TRBJ2-7
abundance: few

CDR3aa: CASSSGLAGQFF
CDR3nt: TGTGCCAGCAGCTCCGGACTAGCGGGACAGTTCTTC
v_gene: TRBV11-2
d_gene: TRBD2
j_gene: TRBJ2-1
abundance: NA

CDR3aa: CASSYPPRLARFANTGELFF
CDR3nt: TGTGCCAGCAGTTACCCACCAAGACTAGCGAGGTTCGCGAACACCGGGGAGCTGTTTTTT
v_gene: TRBV28
d_gene: TRBD2
j_gene: TRBJ2-2
abundance: NA

CDR3aa: CASSPGQGNTEAFF
CDR3nt: TGTGCCAGCAGCCCCGGACAGGGGAACACTGAAGCTTTCTTT
v_gene: TRBV6-5
d_gene: TRBD1
j_gene: TRBJ1-1
abundance: NA

CDR3aa: CASSLSTSSNSPLHF
CDR3nt: TGTGCCAGCAGCTTATCAACTTCATCTAATTCACCCCTCCACTTT
v_gene: TRBV7-6
d_gene: NA
j_gene: TRBJ1-6
abundance: once

CDR3aa: CASSAGTGDIQYF
CDR3nt: TGTGCCAGCAGCGCCGGGACAGGGGACATTCAGTACTTC
v_gene: TRBV9
d_gene: TRBD1
j_gene: TRBJ2-4
abundance: NA

CDR3aa: CASSLLTSGQGGDEQFF
CDR3nt: TGTGCCAGCAGCTTGCTGACTAGCGGGCAAGGCGGCGATGAGCAGTTCTTC
v_gene: TRBV5-6
d_gene: TRBD2
j_gene: TRBJ2-1
abundance: NA

CDR3aa: CSASLGRDWETQYF
CDR3nt: TGCAGTGCTAGTTTGGGGCGAGATTGGGAGACCCAGTACTTC
v_gene: TRBV20-1
d_gene: NA
j_gene: TRBJ2-5
abundance: NA

CDR3aa: CASSFYSSGQYF
CDR3nt: TGTGCCAGCAGTTTTTATTCGTCCGGGCAGTACTTC
v_gene: TRBV28
d_gene: NA
j_gene: TRBJ2-7
abundance: NA

CDR3aa: CATSDSQKSTDTQYF
CDR3nt: TGTGCCACCAGTGATTCTCAGAAATCAACAGATACGCAGTATTTT
v_gene: TRBV24-1
d_gene: NA
j_gene: TRBJ2-3
abundance: NA

CDR3aa: CASSQGRGGTQYF
CDR3nt: TGTGCCAGCAGCCAAGGCCGAGGGGGGACCCAGTACTTC
v_gene: TRBV3-1/TRBV3-2
d_gene: NA
j_gene: TRBJ2-5
abundance: NA

CDR3aa: CASSKYGLADDNEQFF
CDR3nt: TGTGCCAGCAGCAAGTACGGACTAGCGGATGACAATGAGCAGTTCTTC
v_gene: TRBV21-1
d_gene: NA
j_gene: TRBJ2-1
abundance: NA

CDR3aa: CASTFGGTPDTQYF
CDR3nt: TGTGCCAGTACCTTCGGGGGGACCCCAGATACGCAGTATTTT
v_gene: TRBV19
d_gene: TRBD2
j_gene: TRBJ2-3
abundance: NA

CDR3aa: CATDRLAGMYEQYF
CDR3nt: TGTGCCACCGATAGACTAGCGGGGATGTACGAGCAGTACTTC
v_gene: TRBV28
d_gene: TRBD2
j_gene: TRBJ2-7
abundance: NA

CDR3aa: CASSQAPQPVSAFF
CDR3nt: TGCGCCAGCAGCCAAGCTCCACAGCCCGTATCGGCTTTCTTT
v_gene: TRBV4-1
d_gene: NA
j_gene: TRBJ1-1
abundance: NA

CDR3aa: CASSPILAGGTQYF
CDR3nt: TGTGCCAGCAGTCCCATACTAGCGGGAGGCACGCAGTATTTT
v_gene: TRBV6-5
d_gene: TRBD2
j_gene: TRBJ2-3
abundance: NA

CDR3aa: CASSLQTVVEQYF
CDR3nt: TGTGCCAGCAGCCTCCAGACAGTCGTCGAGCAGTACTTC
v_gene: TRBV12-3/TRBV12-4
d_gene: NA
j_gene: TRBJ2-7
abundance: NA

CDR3aa: CASSIVPTGDGSQPQHF
CDR3nt: TGTGCCAGTAGTATAGTCCCAACAGGGGACGGTAGTCAGCCCCAGCATTTT
v_gene: TRBV19
d_gene: TRBD1
j_gene: TRBJ1-5
abundance: few

CDR3aa: CASGVTGQSRGYTF
CDR3nt: TGCGCCAGCGGGGTCACAGGGCAAAGTCGTGGCTACACCTTC
v_gene: TRBV10-2
d_gene: NA
j_gene: TRBJ1-2
abundance: NA

CDR3aa: CASSYSMAALYGYTF
CDR3nt: TGTGCCAGCAGTTACTCGATGGCAGCGCTCTATGGCTACACCTTC
v_gene: TRBV6-2/TRBV6-3
d_gene: NA
j_gene: TRBJ1-2
abundance: NA

CDR3aa: CASSVRQEPTDTQYF
CDR3nt: TGCGCCAGCAGTGTCAGACAGGAACCCACAGATACGCAGTATTTT
v_gene: TRBV10-1
d_gene: NA
j_gene: TRBJ2-3
abundance: NA

CDR3aa: CASSQKTSGSYNEQFF
CDR3nt: TGCGCCAGCAGCCAGAAGACGAGCGGGAGCTACAATGAGCAGTTCTTC
v_gene: TRBV23-1
d_gene: TRBD2
j_gene: TRBJ2-1
abundance: NA

CDR3aa: CASSLTRTVNTGELFF
CDR3nt: TGTGCCAGCAGCTTGACGAGGACAGTGAACACCGGGGAGCTGTTTTTT
v_gene: TRBV5-6
d_gene: NA
j_gene: TRBJ2-2
abundance: NA

CDR3aa: CASMSEGPNTEAFF
CDR3nt: TGTGCCAGCATGTCTGAGGGCCCGAACACTGAAGCTTTCTTT
v_gene: TRBV27
d_gene: NA
j_gene: TRBJ1-1
abundance: NA

CDR3aa: CASSGGRQLSGNTIYF
CDR3nt: TGTGCCAGCAGTGGGGGGAGACAACTCTCTGGAAACACCATATATTTT
v_gene: TRBV28
d_gene: NA
j_gene: TRBJ1-3
abundance: NA

CDR3aa: CASSFQGGGTEAFF
CDR3nt: TGTGCCAGCAGCTTTCAGGGAGGAGGTACTGAAGCTTTCTTT
v_gene: TRBV7-9
d_gene: NA
j_gene: TRBJ1-1
abundance: once

CDR3aa: CASNGQDYEQYF
CDR3nt: TGTGCCAGCAATGGACAGGACTACGAGCAGTACTTC
v_gene: TRBV19
d_gene: TRBD1
j_gene: TRBJ2-7
abundance: NA

CDR3aa: CASSPQMTGGYEQYF
CDR3nt: TGTGCCAGTAGTCCCCAGATGACAGGGGGCTACGAGCAGTACTTC
v_gene: TRBV19
d_gene: TRBD1
j_gene: TRBJ2-7
abundance: NA

CDR3aa: CASSRRYEQYF
CDR3nt: TGTGCCAGCAGCCGCAGGTACGAGCAGTACTTC
v_gene: TRBV28
d_gene: NA
j_gene: TRBJ2-7
abundance: NA

CDR3aa: CATSQGARLNTEAFF
CDR3nt: TGTGCCACTTCTCAGGGTGCACGATTGAACACTGAAGCTTTCTTT
v_gene: TRBV28
d_gene: NA
j_gene: TRBJ1-1
abundance: NA

CDR3aa: CASRTVSQGHDMNTEAFF
CDR3nt: TGTGCCAGTAGAACCGTATCCCAGGGGCACGACATGAACACTGAAGCTTTCTTT
v_gene: TRBV19
d_gene: NA
j_gene: TRBJ1-1
abundance: NA

CDR3aa: CASSPYRDVSYEQYF
CDR3nt: TGTGCCAGCAGCCCATACAGGGACGTCTCCTACGAGCAGTACTTC
v_gene: TRBV7-2
d_gene: NA
j_gene: TRBJ2-7
abundance: NA

CDR3aa: CASSLGQTGNEKLFF
CDR3nt: TGCGCCAGCAGCTTGGGACAGACGGGTAATGAAAAACTGTTTTTT
v_gene: TRBV5-1
d_gene: NA
j_gene: TRBJ1-4
abundance: NA

CDR3aa: CARWSLGQGNTDTQYF
CDR3nt: TGTGCCAGATGGTCCCTTGGACAGGGGAACACAGATACGCAGTATTTT
v_gene: TRBV19
d_gene: TRBD1
j_gene: TRBJ2-3
abundance: few

CDR3aa: CASSVTEGREDTQYF
CDR3nt: TGTGCCAGCAGCGTAACGGAGGGCCGGGAAGATACGCAGTATTTT
v_gene: TRBV5-5
d_gene: NA
j_gene: TRBJ2-3
abundance: NA